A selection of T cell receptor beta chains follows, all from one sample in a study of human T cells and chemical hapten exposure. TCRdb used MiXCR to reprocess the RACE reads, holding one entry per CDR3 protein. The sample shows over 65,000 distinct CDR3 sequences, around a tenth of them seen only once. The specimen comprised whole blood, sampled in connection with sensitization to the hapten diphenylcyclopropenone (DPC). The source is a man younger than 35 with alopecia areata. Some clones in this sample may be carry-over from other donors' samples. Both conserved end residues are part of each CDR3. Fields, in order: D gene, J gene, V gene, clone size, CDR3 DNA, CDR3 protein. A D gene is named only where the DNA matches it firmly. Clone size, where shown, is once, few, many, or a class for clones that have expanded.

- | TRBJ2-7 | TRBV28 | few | TGTGCCAGCAGGGGAAACGGACAGCCGGCGGTCTACGAGCAGTACTTC | CASRGNGQPAVYEQYF
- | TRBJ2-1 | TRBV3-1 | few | TGTGCCAGCAGTCGCAGAGAAGGGGTCAATGAGCAGTTCTTC | CASSRREGVNEQFF
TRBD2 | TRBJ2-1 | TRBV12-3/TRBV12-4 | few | TGTGCCAGCAGTCCTCCGGGGGGGGCCTACAATGAGCAGTTCTTC | CASSPPGGAYNEQFF
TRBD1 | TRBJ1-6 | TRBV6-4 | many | TGTGCCAGCAGTCCTTCCGGAGGGGACAGGGGCGCACCCCTCCACTTT | CASSPSGGDRGAPLHF
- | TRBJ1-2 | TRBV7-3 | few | TGTGCCAGCAGCCCCACAACCTCTTATGGCTACACCTTC | CASSPTTSYGYTF
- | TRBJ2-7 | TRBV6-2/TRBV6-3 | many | TGTGCCAGCAGTTACTCGACGGGTTACGAGCAGTACTTC | CASSYSTGYEQYF
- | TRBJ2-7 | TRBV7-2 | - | TGTGCCAGCAGCTTGGTAGCCCGAGGGACCTACGAGCAGTACTTC | CASSLVARGTYEQYF
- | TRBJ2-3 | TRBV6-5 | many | TGTGCCAGCAGTCGCCGGAGTCCGGGCACAGATACGCAGTATTTT | CASSRRSPGTDTQYF
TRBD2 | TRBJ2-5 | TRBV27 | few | TGTGCCAGCAGGAAAGCGGGGGGGGCGGAGACCCAGTACTTC | CASRKAGGAETQYF
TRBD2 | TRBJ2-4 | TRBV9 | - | TGTGCCAGCAGCGTTAGCGGGGCAGAGGAAAACATTCAGTACTTC | CASSVSGAEENIQYF
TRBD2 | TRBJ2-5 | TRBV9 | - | TGTGCCAGCAGCGTGGGACTAGCGGGGGAAGAGACCCAGTACTTC | CASSVGLAGEETQYF
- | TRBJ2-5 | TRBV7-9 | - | TGTGCCAGCTCTCGGAGGGAAGAGACCCAGTACTTC | CASSRREETQYF
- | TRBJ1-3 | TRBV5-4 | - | TGTGCCAGCAGCACTGGGATAGCCGGAAACACCATATATTTT | CASSTGIAGNTIYF
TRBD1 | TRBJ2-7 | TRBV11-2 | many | TGTGCCAGCAGCTTAGGTGCAGGGGGCGCCTACGAGCAGTACTTC | CASSLGAGGAYEQYF
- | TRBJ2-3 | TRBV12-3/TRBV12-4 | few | TGTGCCAGCAGTTCGGCGTTCAGCACAGATACGCAGTATTTT | CASSSAFSTDTQYF
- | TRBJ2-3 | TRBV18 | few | TGTGCCAGCTCACCACCGTCAGGGGCGGTAGATACGCAGTATTTT | CASSPPSGAVDTQYF
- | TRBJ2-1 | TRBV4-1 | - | TGCGCCAGCAGCCAAGAGCCGGGGCCCTACAATGAGCAGTTCTTC | CASSQEPGPYNEQFF
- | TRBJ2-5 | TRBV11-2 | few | TGTGCCAGCAGCTATACAGAGACCCAGTACTTC | CASSYTETQYF